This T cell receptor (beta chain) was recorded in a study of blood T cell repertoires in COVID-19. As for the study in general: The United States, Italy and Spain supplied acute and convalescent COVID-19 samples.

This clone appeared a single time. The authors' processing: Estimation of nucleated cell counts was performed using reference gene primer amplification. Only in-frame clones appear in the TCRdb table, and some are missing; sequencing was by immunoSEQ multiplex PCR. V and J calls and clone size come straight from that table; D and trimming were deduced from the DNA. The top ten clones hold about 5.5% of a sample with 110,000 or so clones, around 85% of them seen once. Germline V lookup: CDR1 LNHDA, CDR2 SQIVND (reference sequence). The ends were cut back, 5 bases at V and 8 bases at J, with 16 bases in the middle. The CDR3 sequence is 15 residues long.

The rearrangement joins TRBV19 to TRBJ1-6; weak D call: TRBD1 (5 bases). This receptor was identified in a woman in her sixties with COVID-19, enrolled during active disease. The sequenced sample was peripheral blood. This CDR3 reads CASSPRTIADSPLHF. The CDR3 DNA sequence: TGTGCCAGTAGTCCCCGGACAATAGCAGATTCACCCCTCCACTTT.